This T cell receptor beta chain was recorded in a study of blood T cell repertoires in COVID-19. Background on the study: Donors in the United States, Italy and Spain gave samples during acute or convalescent COVID-19. PBMCs, B-cell-depleted T cells, or T cells were the source of the cDNA or gDNA that made up the material.

Germline assignment: CDR1 GTSNPN and CDR2 SVGIG (reference sequence). The CDR3 contains 13 residues. Unmatched junction bases numbered 11, after V lost 5 bases and J lost 10 bases. Authors' analysis steps: Scientists estimated how many nucleated cells there were by amplifying reference gene primers. Libraries were prepared by immunoSEQ multiplex PCR; TCRdb keeps only in-frame clonotypes and omits some of them. V and J calls and clone size are copied from that table; D and trimming were computed from the DNA. In the table there are about 110,000 clones, 90% of which are singletons. Sequencing was performed on peripheral blood. The chain couples TRBV30 to TRBJ2-3; 8 bases match TRBD2. The sequence derives from a woman between 50 and 59 years old with acute or convalescent COVID-19. CDR3 amino acids: CAWSYLSGGAQYF. The DNA for the CDR3 is TGTGCCTGGTCCTATTTATCCGGGGGGGCGCAGTATTTT.